A selection of T cell receptor beta chains follows, all from one sample in a study of regulatory T cells in long-lasting Graves disease. TCRdb re-called the multiplex PCR reads with MiXCR, one entry per CDR3 protein. The table includes 400,000 or so distinct CDR3 sequences, 20% to 30% detected once. This specimen was peripheral blood mononuclear cells (PBMCs), taken when the disease was refractory, from a patient treated with antithyroid drugs. The receptors here all came from a female donor with Graves disease. Both conserved end residues are part of each CDR3. A D gene is named only where the DNA matches it firmly. Expanded clones are given a class, and other clones once, few, many or no size at all.

D gene	V gene	clone size	J gene	CDR3 protein	CDR3 DNA
TRBD1	TRBV16	many	TRBJ2-5	CASSQSRQGDQYF	TGTGCCAGCAGCCAATCAAGACAGGGCGACCAGTACTTC
TRBD2	TRBV29-1	few	TRBJ2-7	CSVDAGTSGSPEQYF	TGCAGCGTTGACGCGGGGACTAGCGGGAGTCCCGAGCAGTACTTC
NA	TRBV7-2	NA	TRBJ2-1	CASSSTQGIPWGQFF	TGTGCCAGCAGCTCAACCCAGGGGATTCCGTGGGGGCAGTTCTTC
NA	TRBV7-2	many	TRBJ2-5	CASRGRGRGYQETQYF	TGTGCCAGCAGGGGAAGGGGGCGGGGGTACCAAGAGACCCAGTACTTC
TRBD2	TRBV5-1	many	TRBJ2-2	CASSTGGSTGELFF	TGCGCCAGCAGCACGGGAGGGAGCACCGGGGAGCTGTTTTTT
TRBD1	TRBV27	many	TRBJ1-1	CASSHRDRGLNTEAFF	TGTGCCAGCAGTCACCGGGACAGAGGCCTGAACACTGAAGCTTTCTTT
TRBD1	TRBV7-2	NA	TRBJ1-3	CASSLRGGAGNTIYF	TGTGCCAGCAGCTTAAGAGGGGGCGCAGGAAACACCATATATTTT
TRBD1	TRBV5-1	few	TRBJ1-1	CAIQGQGNTEAFF	TGCGCCATCCAAGGACAGGGTAACACTGAAGCTTTCTTT
TRBD1	TRBV20-1	NA	TRBJ1-1	CRGRQGARDTEAFF	TGCAGAGGACGACAGGGGGCTAGGGACACTGAAGCTTTCTTT
TRBD1	TRBV6-1	NA	TRBJ1-1	CASSELTDRAWGTEAFF	TGTGCCAGCAGTGAACTTACCGACAGGGCCTGGGGCACTGAAGCTTTCTTT
TRBD1	TRBV28	NA	TRBJ1-1	CASSLQGVGSTEAFF	TGTGCCAGCAGTTTACAGGGGGTAGGGAGCACTGAAGCTTTCTTT
NA	TRBV10-3	few	TRBJ2-4	CAIRPGFWESSKNIQYF	TGTGCCATCAGACCAGGGTTTTGGGAATCCTCCAAAAACATTCAGTACTTC
NA	TRBV4-3	NA	TRBJ2-7	CASSQATGRDSYEQYF	TGCGCCAGCAGCCAAGCTACCGGGCGGGACAGCTACGAGCAGTACTTC
NA	TRBV19	NA	TRBJ2-7	CASSIPSYEQYF	TGTGCCAGTAGTATCCCCAGCTACGAGCAGTACTTC
TRBD1	TRBV7-9	once	TRBJ1-5	CASSSGQGSYSNQPQHF	TGTGCCAGCAGTTCGGGACAGGGATCATATAGCAATCAGCCCCAGCATTTT
NA	TRBV11-2	NA	TRBJ1-4	CASSRKSTGNERLFF	TGTGCCAGCAGCCGTAAGTCTACTGGTAATGAAAGACTGTTTTTT
TRBD1	TRBV6-2/TRBV6-3	NA	TRBJ1-2	CASSYSGGSGYTF	TGTGCCAGCAGTTACTCAGGGGGCAGCGGCTACACCTTC
NA	TRBV3-1	NA	TRBJ2-7	CASSPAAVRWGYEQYF	TGTGCCAGCAGCCCCGCGGCGGTTCGGTGGGGCTACGAGCAGTACTTC
NA	TRBV2	many	TRBJ1-2	CASSDGQPVHYGYTF	TGTGCCAGCAGTGACGGACAGCCGGTCCACTATGGCTACACCTTC
TRBD1	TRBV25-1	NA	TRBJ1-2	CASSEWSFSGQGGYGYTF	TGTGCCAGCAGTGAATGGAGTTTTTCGGGACAGGGAGGCTATGGCTACACCTTC
TRBD2	TRBV20-1	NA	TRBJ2-2	CSATGTSYNLNTGELFF	TGCAGTGCTACCGGGACTAGCTACAATCTTAACACCGGGGAGCTGTTTTTT
TRBD2	TRBV7-3	NA	TRBJ2-2	CASSPTAGLASGELFF	TGTGCCAGCAGCCCGACAGCGGGACTAGCCTCCGGGGAGCTGTTTTTT
NA	TRBV5-1	many	TRBJ1-5	CASSLDGQGNQPQHF	TGCGCCAGCAGCTTGGATGGCCAAGGAAATCAGCCCCAGCATTTT
TRBD1	TRBV19	few	TRBJ2-1	CASGTGQGMVNEQFF	TGTGCCAGTGGTACGGGACAGGGGATGGTCAATGAGCAGTTCTTC
TRBD1	TRBV30	NA	TRBJ1-1	CAWSLDREVEAFF	TGTGCCTGGTCCCTAGACAGGGAGGTTGAAGCTTTCTTT
NA	TRBV7-2	few	TRBJ1-3	CASSVGPGNTIYF	TGTGCCAGCAGCGTAGGACCGGGAAACACCATATATTTT
NA	TRBV6-2/TRBV6-3	NA	TRBJ1-5	CASSLQPGQYQPQHF	TGTGCCAGCAGCCTCCAACCCGGACAGTATCAGCCCCAGCATTTT
NA	TRBV15	NA	TRBJ1-6	CATSGRVNSPLHF	TGTGCCACCAGCGGCAGGGTAAATTCACCCCTCCACTTT
NA	TRBV6-5	NA	TRBJ1-1	CASSWVAEAFF	TGTGCCAGCAGTTGGGTCGCTGAAGCTTTCTTT
TRBD1	TRBV29-1	many	TRBJ2-7	CSADRGDEQYF	TGCAGCGCGGACAGGGGAGACGAGCAGTACTTC
TRBD1	TRBV6-5	NA	TRBJ1-3	CASSYPGQEGNTIYF	TGTGCCAGCAGTTATCCCGGACAGGAGGGAAACACCATATATTTT
NA	TRBV6-1	NA	TRBJ2-3	CASSGLRGKTTDTQYF	TGTGCCAGCAGTGGGCTCAGGGGAAAAACCACAGATACGCAGTATTTT
NA	TRBV28	few	TRBJ2-2	CASRWGGARTGELFF	TGTGCCAGCAGATGGGGGGGCGCAAGGACCGGGGAGCTGTTTTTT
TRBD1	TRBV4-3	few	TRBJ1-1	CASSQDWDSQNTEAFF	TGCGCCAGCAGCCAAGATTGGGACAGCCAAAACACTGAAGCTTTCTTT
NA	TRBV6-1	many	TRBJ2-7	CASGMGKQGAYEQYF	TGTGCCAGCGGAATGGGGAAACAGGGAGCCTACGAGCAGTACTTC
NA	TRBV5-1	once	TRBJ2-7	CASRGTEQTYEQYF	TGCGCCAGCAGGGGGACGGAGCAAACCTACGAGCAGTACTTC
NA	TRBV20-1	many	TRBJ1-2	CSARLQGGYGYTF	TGCAGTGCTAGATTACAGGGAGGGTATGGCTACACCTTC
NA	TRBV20-1	many	TRBJ2-7	CSAWQGYEQYF	TGCAGTGCGTGGCAGGGATACGAGCAGTACTTC
NA	TRBV4-3	NA	TRBJ1-5	CASSQDRANNQPQHF	TGCGCCAGCAGCCAAGACCGGGCCAACAATCAGCCCCAGCATTTT
NA	TRBV6-1	once	TRBJ1-5	CASSGREGGRPQHF	TGTGCCAGCAGTGGCAGGGAGGGGGGTCGGCCCCAGCATTTT
NA	TRBV20-1	once	TRBJ1-2	CSARVEGARYTF	TGCAGTGCTAGAGTTGAGGGTGCGCGCTACACCTTC
NA	TRBV7-9	few	TRBJ2-7	CASSSGRDSYEQYF	TGTGCCAGCAGCTCAGGACGGGACTCCTACGAGCAGTACTTC
TRBD1	TRBV7-9	NA	TRBJ1-2	CASSRDRVKGYTF	TGTGCCAGCAGCCGGGACAGGGTCAAAGGCTACACCTTC
TRBD1	TRBV18	many	TRBJ1-1	CASSQDRGLNTEAFF	TGTGCCAGCTCACAAGACAGGGGATTGAACACTGAAGCTTTCTTT
NA	TRBV3-1	NA	TRBJ2-7	CASSLIGTSAYEQYF	TGTGCCAGCAGCCTCATTGGGACAAGCGCCTACGAGCAGTACTTC
NA	TRBV15	NA	TRBJ1-1	CATSGGDPGEPAAFF	TGTGCCACCAGCGGAGGAGACCCGGGGGAGCCGGCTGCTTTCTTT
TRBD2	TRBV6-1	many	TRBJ2-5	CAIRGYVTSGIQETQYF	TGTGCCATCAGGGGGTATGTGACTAGCGGGATCCAAGAGACCCAGTACTTC
NA	TRBV29-1	NA	TRBJ2-7	CSVEKDYEQYF	TGCAGCGTTGAGAAGGACTACGAGCAGTACTTC
NA	TRBV30	NA	TRBJ1-6	CASGLTGSYNSPLHF	TGTGCATCAGGACTGACTGGGTCCTATAATTCACCCCTCCACTTT
NA	TRBV28	many	TRBJ2-7	CASSSGLREQYF	TGTGCCAGCAGCTCCGGGCTGAGGGAGCAGTACTTC